This T cell receptor (beta chain) was sequenced during a study of blood T cell repertoires in COVID-19. Original handling: It was from reference gene primer amplification that nucleated cell counts were estimated. TCRdb's table, derived via immunoSEQ multiplex PCR, lists solely in-frame clones and lacks some. V and J calls and clone size are those listed in that table; D and trimming were worked out from the DNA. This sample carries approximately 250,000 clones, more than 85% of them seen once, and the ten largest clones take around 5.1%. This clonotype was obtained from a woman aged 60 to 75 with COVID-19, enrolled during active disease. Specimen: peripheral blood.

CDR3 bases: TGTGCCAGCATCCCGGGACAGGGGTTACCCCTCTATGGCTACACCTTC. Its translation is CASIPGQGLPLYGYTF. The chain combines TRBV7-2 with TRBJ1-2; 10 bases are a match to TRBD1. This CDR3 has 16 residues. Per germline, CDR1 SGHTA and CDR2 FQGNSA. The junction had 12 bases not matched to a gene; V was cut back by 7 bases and J by 4 bases.